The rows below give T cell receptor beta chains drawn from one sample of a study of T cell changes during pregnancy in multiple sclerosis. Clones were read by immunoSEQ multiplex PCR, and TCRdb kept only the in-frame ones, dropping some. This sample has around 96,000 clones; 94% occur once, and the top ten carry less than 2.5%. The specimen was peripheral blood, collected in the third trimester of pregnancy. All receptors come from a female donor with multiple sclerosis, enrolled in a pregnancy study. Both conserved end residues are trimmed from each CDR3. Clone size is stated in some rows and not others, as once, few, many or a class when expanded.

ASSQDRIKLF | NA | TRBJ1-4 | TRBV4-2
ASSLEGTRDTQY | NA | TRBJ2-3 | TRBV5-1
ASSLGQTNTGELF | NA | TRBJ2-2 | TRBV9
GAGATGELF | NA | TRBJ2-2 | TRBV28
ASSQGAPNEKLF | NA | TRBJ1-4 | TRBV4-1
ASSPWGGFAEAF | NA | TRBJ1-1 | TRBV5-6
ALASAGGYT | NA | TRBJ1-2 | TRBV30
ASSITANNEQF | few | TRBJ2-1 | TRBV19
ATSDNEQF | NA | TRBJ2-1 | TRBV28
ASSLGPLQSYEQY | NA | TRBJ2-7 | TRBV19
ASSKTGRIIGNEQF | NA | TRBJ2-1 | TRBV27
ASRLPGTSSYEQY | NA | TRBJ2-7 | TRBV12-2
ASSIEGMTTEAF | NA | TRBJ1-1 | TRBV19
ASSLEAEYGYT | NA | TRBJ1-2 | TRBV5-1
ASSRLTGGSHTGELF | NA | TRBJ2-2 | TRBV19
ASSYWGTSGTYEQY | NA | TRBJ2-7 | TRBV6-6
ASSARDRATGELF | NA | TRBJ2-2 | TRBV2
ASRAPGLAGSLR | NA | TRBJ2-7 | TRBV11-2
ASSLARVGTHYEQY | NA | TRBJ2-7 | TRBV7-9
ASSLGGPFSGNTIY | NA | TRBJ1-3 | TRBV5-4
ASSPWTSGRAGEQF | NA | TRBJ2-1 | TRBV7-2
ASSQDPQGSVGQPQH | NA | TRBJ1-5 | TRBV4-1
ASSLLGGRDGYGYT | NA | TRBJ1-2 | TRBV7-9
ASRHAGTGNTGELF | NA | TRBJ2-2 | TRBV5-1
ASSITGTVNEKLF | NA | TRBJ1-4 | TRBV19
ASSQEGGVAGNTIY | NA | TRBJ1-3 | TRBV4-2
ASSTISSGTSTDTQY | NA | TRBJ2-3 | TRBV5-6
ASSFRGGGNTEAF | NA | TRBJ1-1 | TRBV27
ASRVGAMDYGYT | NA | TRBJ1-2 | TRBV2